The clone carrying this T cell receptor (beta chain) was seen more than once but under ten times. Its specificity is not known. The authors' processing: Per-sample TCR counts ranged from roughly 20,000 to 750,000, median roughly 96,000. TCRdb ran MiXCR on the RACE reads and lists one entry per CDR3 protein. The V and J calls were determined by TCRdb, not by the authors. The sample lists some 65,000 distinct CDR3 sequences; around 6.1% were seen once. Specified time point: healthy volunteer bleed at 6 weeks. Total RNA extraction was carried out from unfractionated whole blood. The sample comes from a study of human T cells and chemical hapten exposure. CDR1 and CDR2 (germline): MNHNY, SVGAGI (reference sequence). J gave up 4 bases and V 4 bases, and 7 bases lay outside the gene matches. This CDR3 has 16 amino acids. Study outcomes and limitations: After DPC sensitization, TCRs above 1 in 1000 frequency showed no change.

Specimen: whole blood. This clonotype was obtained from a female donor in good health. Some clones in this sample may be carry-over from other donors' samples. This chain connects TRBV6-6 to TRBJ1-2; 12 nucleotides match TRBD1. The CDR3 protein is CASSSRGTGGGYGYTF. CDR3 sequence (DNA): TGTGCCAGCAGTTCGCGTGGGACAGGGGGCGGCTATGGCTACACCTTC.